This T cell receptor (beta chain) was profiled in a study of blood T cells in healthy people across ages. General study findings and limits: The study found TCR beta diversity correlated strongly with naive T cell percentage.

Extracted total RNA amounted to at least 5.5 micrograms for each sample. For the second PCR, which ran for roughly 6 to 12 cycles, a sample-barcoded 5' primer and a J-beta primer mix were used. TCRdb re-called the 5' RACE reads through MiXCR, storing one row per CDR3 protein. The data contain roughly 1 million distinct CDR3 sequences, around 27% of them seen just once; the ten biggest clones take up around 0.7%. The CDR3 contains 15 residues. V shed 1 base and J 7 bases; nucleotides not matched to a gene: 5. The V gene's germline CDR1 is SEHNR and CDR2 FQNEAQ (reference sequence). As to this clonotype: Its antigen is unknown.

These data were also reused for a study on T cells of mothers and their children. From that report: For cDNA synthesis, the complete extracted RNA was used (around 1.5 ug per 15 ul). The authors found no persistent microchimeric T cell clones.

The rearrangement joins TRBV7-9 to TRBJ2-1, with 9 bases lining up with TRBD1. Sequencing was carried out using blood. This sequence originates from a girl aged 2 to 9 in good health. The CDR3 spells CASSLVGQGRNEQFF. For the CDR3, the DNA is TGTGCCAGCAGCTTAGTGGGACAGGGTCGGAATGAGCAGTTCTTC.